A selection of T cell receptor beta chains follows, all from one sample in a study of CD8+ T cells in alopecia areata. Generated by immunoSEQ multiplex PCR, the TCRdb table keeps only in-frame clones and is missing some. This table has about 110,000 clones, around 50% appearing once. The sample in question was CD8+ T cells sorted from blood, obtained at week 24, from a patient treated with tofacitinib. Every receptor here comes from a human donor with alopecia areata. The CDR3 runs from the conserved cysteine through the conserved F or W. D genes are given only for firm matches. Not every row has a clone size; where given, it reads once, few, many or a size class.

v_call: TRBV9; j_call: TRBJ2-7; clone_size: few; d_call: TRBD1; cdr3_aa: CASTPGDSIYEQYF; cdr3_nt: TGTGCCAGCACCCCCGGGGACAGCATCTACGAGCAGTACTTC
v_call: TRBV9; j_call: TRBJ2-7; clone_size: .; d_call: .; cdr3_aa: CASSQTGRSYEQYF; cdr3_nt: TGTGCCAGCAGCCAGACAGGGAGGTCCTACGAGCAGTACTTC
v_call: TRBV4-1; j_call: TRBJ2-2; clone_size: few; d_call: .; cdr3_aa: CASSQDWETGELFF; cdr3_nt: TGCGCCAGCAGCCAAGATTGGGAAACCGGGGAGCTGTTTTTT
v_call: TRBV30; j_call: TRBJ1-1; clone_size: .; d_call: .; cdr3_aa: CAWERDRAHMNTEAFF; cdr3_nt: TGTGCCTGGGAGCGGGATCGAGCCCATATGAACACTGAAGCTTTCTTT
v_call: TRBV13; j_call: TRBJ2-1; clone_size: .; d_call: .; cdr3_aa: CASSLEQSNEQFF; cdr3_nt: TGTGCCAGCAGCTTAGAGCAGTCGAATGAGCAGTTCTTC
v_call: TRBV29-1; j_call: TRBJ2-7; clone_size: .; d_call: TRBD1; cdr3_aa: CSVLHRTGAAEQYF; cdr3_nt: TGCAGCGTACTTCATAGGACAGGGGCGGCCGAGCAGTACTTC
v_call: TRBV29-1; j_call: TRBJ1-4; clone_size: .; d_call: .; cdr3_aa: CSVLGREAEKLFF; cdr3_nt: TGCAGCGTCCTGGGCAGGGAGGCTGAAAAACTGTTTTTT
v_call: TRBV2; j_call: TRBJ1-2; clone_size: .; d_call: .; cdr3_aa: CARTAHNYGYTF; cdr3_nt: TGTGCCAGGACAGCGCATAACTATGGCTACACCTTC
v_call: TRBV4-1; j_call: TRBJ1-6; clone_size: .; d_call: .; cdr3_aa: CASSQGSPLHF; cdr3_nt: TGCGCCAGCAGCCAAGGATCACCCCTCCACTTT
v_call: TRBV6-5; j_call: TRBJ2-2; clone_size: .; d_call: TRBD2; cdr3_aa: CASSYQRGTTGELFF; cdr3_nt: TGTGCCAGCAGTTACCAGCGGGGGACCACCGGGGAGCTGTTTTTT
v_call: TRBV14; j_call: TRBJ1-1; clone_size: .; d_call: TRBD1; cdr3_aa: CASSQDPAGTDEAFF; cdr3_nt: TGTGCCAGCAGCCAAGATCCTGCAGGGACAGATGAAGCTTTCTTT
v_call: TRBV6-1; j_call: TRBJ2-1; clone_size: many; d_call: .; cdr3_aa: CASSENGAGGNEQFF; cdr3_nt: TGTGCCAGCAGTGAAAATGGGGCTGGTGGCAATGAGCAGTTCTTC
v_call: TRBV6-6; j_call: TRBJ2-5; clone_size: .; d_call: .; cdr3_aa: CASSYMPETQYF; cdr3_nt: TGTGCCAGCAGTTACATGCCAGAGACCCAGTACTTC
v_call: TRBV5-4; j_call: TRBJ2-7; clone_size: few; d_call: .; cdr3_aa: CASSYDRSYEQYF; cdr3_nt: TGTGCCAGCAGCTATGACAGGTCGTACGAGCAGTACTTC
v_call: TRBV5-6; j_call: TRBJ2-7; clone_size: few; d_call: TRBD2; cdr3_aa: CASSLYQAGGYEQYF; cdr3_nt: TGTGCCAGCAGCTTGTACCAAGCGGGGGGCTACGAGCAGTACTTC
v_call: TRBV29-1; j_call: TRBJ1-2; clone_size: .; d_call: .; cdr3_aa: CSVEDDTPYYGYTF; cdr3_nt: TGCAGCGTTGAAGACGACACGCCTTACTATGGCTACACCTTC
v_call: TRBV5-1; j_call: TRBJ1-6; clone_size: few; d_call: .; cdr3_aa: CASTKRGELDSPLHF; cdr3_nt: TGCGCCAGCACGAAGAGGGGAGAACTTGATTCACCCCTCCACTTT
v_call: TRBV15; j_call: TRBJ1-2; clone_size: .; d_call: .; cdr3_aa: CATSTPELRGREAPYGYTF; cdr3_nt: TGTGCCACCAGCACCCCGGAGCTGCGGGGTCGTGAGGCCCCGTATGGCTACACCTTC
v_call: TRBV9; j_call: TRBJ2-1; clone_size: .; d_call: TRBD1; cdr3_aa: CASSVEWTGRNEQFF; cdr3_nt: TGTGCCAGCAGCGTAGAATGGACAGGGCGTAATGAGCAGTTCTTC